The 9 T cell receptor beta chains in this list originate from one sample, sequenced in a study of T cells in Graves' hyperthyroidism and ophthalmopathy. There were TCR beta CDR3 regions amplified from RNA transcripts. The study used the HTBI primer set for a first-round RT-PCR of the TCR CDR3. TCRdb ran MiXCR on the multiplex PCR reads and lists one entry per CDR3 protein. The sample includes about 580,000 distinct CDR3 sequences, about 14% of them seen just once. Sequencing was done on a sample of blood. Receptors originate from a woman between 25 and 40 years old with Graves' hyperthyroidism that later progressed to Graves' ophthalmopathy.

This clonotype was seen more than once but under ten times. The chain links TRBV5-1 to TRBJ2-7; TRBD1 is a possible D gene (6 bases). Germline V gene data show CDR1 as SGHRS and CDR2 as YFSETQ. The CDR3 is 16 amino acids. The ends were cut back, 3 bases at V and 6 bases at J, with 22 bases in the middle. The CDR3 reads CASSSPQGLQFGEQYF. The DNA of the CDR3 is TGCGCCAGCAGCTCCCCCCAGGGGCTTCAATTCGGCGAGCAGTACTTC. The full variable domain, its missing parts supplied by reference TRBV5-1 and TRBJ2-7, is KAGVTQTPRYLIKTRGQQVTLSCSPISGHRSVSWYQQTPGQGLQFLFEYFSETQRNKGNFPGRFSGRQFSNSRSEMNVSTLELGDSALYLCASSSPQGLQFGEQYFGPGTRLTVT.

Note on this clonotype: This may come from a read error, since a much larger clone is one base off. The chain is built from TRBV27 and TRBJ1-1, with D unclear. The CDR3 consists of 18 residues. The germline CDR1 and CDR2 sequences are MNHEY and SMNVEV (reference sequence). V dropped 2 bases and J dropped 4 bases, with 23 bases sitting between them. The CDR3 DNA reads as TGTGCCAGCAGTTTAAACGGGCCCTCGGGGAGGGCGGGCACTGAAGCTTTCTTT. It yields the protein CASSLNGPSGRAGTEAFF.

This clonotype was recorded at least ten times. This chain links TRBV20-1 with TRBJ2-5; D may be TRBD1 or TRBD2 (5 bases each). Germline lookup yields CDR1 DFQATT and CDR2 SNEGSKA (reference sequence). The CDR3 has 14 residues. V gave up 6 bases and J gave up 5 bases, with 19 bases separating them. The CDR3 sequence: CSATGTSRAETQYF. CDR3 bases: TGCAGTGCGACCGGGACCTCGAGGGCGGAGACCCAGTACTTC.

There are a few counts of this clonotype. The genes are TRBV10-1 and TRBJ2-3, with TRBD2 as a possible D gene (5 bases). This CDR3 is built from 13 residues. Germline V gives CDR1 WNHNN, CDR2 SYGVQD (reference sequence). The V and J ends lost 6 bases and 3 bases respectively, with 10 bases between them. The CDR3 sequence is CASREDGTDTQYF. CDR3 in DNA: TGCGCCAGCAGGGAGGATGGGACAGATACGCAGTATTTT.

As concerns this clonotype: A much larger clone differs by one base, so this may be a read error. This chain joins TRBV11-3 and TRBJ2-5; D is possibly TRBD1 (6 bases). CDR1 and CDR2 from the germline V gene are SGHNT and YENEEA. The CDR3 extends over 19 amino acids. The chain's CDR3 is CASSLRTAGENFWEETRYF. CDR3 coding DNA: TGTGCCAGCAGCTTAAGGACCGCAGGGGAGAATTTTTGGGAAGAGACCCGGTACTTC.

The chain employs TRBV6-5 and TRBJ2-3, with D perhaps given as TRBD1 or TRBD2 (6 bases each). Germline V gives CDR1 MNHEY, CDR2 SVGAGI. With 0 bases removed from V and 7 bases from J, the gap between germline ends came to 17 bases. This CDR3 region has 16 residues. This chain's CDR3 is CASSYSPRGGWNTQYF. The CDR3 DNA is TGTGCCAGCAGTTACTCCCCCAGGGGAGGTTGGAATACGCAGTATTTT.

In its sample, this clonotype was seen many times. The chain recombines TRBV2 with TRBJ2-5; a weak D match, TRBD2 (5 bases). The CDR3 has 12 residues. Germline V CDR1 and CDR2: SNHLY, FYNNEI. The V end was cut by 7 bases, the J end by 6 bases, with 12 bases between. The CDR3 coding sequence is TGTGCCAGCATGGAGGTAGGAAAGACCCAGTACTTC. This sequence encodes CASMEVGKTQYF.

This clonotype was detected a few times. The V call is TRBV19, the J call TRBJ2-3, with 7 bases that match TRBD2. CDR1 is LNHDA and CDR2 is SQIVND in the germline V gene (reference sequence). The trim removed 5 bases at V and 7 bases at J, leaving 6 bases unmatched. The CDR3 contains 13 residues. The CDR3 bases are TGTGCCAGTAGTTCCTCACTAGCGAATACGCAGTATTTT. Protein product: CASSSSLANTQYF.

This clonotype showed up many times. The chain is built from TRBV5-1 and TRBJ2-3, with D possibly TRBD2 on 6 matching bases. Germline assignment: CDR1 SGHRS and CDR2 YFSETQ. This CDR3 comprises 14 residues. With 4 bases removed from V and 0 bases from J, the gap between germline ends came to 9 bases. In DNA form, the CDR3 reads TGCGCCAGCAGCATAGCGGAGAGCACAGATACGCAGTATTTT. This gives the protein CASSIAESTDTQYF.